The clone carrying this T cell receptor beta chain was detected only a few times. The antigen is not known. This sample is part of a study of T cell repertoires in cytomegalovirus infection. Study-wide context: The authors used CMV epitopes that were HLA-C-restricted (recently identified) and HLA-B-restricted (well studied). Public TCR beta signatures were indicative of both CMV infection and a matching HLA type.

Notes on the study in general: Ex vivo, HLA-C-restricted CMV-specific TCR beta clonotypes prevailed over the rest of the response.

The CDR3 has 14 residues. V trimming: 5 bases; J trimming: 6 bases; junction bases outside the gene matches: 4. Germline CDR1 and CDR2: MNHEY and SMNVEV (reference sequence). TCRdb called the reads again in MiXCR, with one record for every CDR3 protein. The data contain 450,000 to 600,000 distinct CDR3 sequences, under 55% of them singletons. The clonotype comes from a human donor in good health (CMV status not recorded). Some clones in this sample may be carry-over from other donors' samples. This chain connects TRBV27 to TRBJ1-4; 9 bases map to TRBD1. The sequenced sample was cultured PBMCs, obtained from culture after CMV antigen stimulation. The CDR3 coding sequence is TGTGCCAGCAGTCCTCGGGACAGGGATGAAAAACTGTTTTTT. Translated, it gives CASSPRDRDEKLFF.